The 15 T cell receptor beta chains given below trace back to one sample, sequenced in a study of blood T cells in healthy people across ages. Next came a second PCR, run for roughly 7 to 12 cycles, which used a sample-barcoded 5' primer along with a J-beta primer mix. TCRdb passed the 5' RACE reads through MiXCR, listing each CDR3 protein once. The data show about 1.8 million distinct CDR3 sequences, around half seen once. The sequenced sample was blood. Receptors originate from a woman between 40 and 55 years old in good health.

This chain links TRBV29-1 with TRBJ2-3, with 7 nucleotides matching TRBD1. Germline V CDR1 and CDR2: SQVTM, ANQGSEA. The CDR3 length is 14 residues. The ends lost 6 bases at V and 0 bases at J; junction bases unmatched: 6. DNA for the CDR3: TGCAGCGTCACAAACAGGGGCAGCACAGATACGCAGTATTTT. It specifies CSVTNRGSTDTQYF.

This clonotype has just one count. The rearrangement uses TRBV28 and TRBJ1-4; 7 bases are shared with TRBD1. Trimming took 6 bases from V and 8 from J; bases not matched to a gene: 15. The CDR3 has 16 residues. Germline V lookup: CDR1 MDHEN, CDR2 SYDVKM. Here the CDR3 reads CASSLQPPGQPEKLFF. In DNA, the CDR3 is TGTGCCAGCAGCCTTCAGCCTCCGGGACAGCCGGAAAAACTGTTTTTT.

The V and J genes are TRBV10-3 and TRBJ2-5; 11 bases are shared with TRBD1. V lost 5 bases to trimming and J lost 11 bases; unmatched junction nucleotides: 13. This CDR3 is 15 amino acids long. Per germline, CDR1 ENHRY and CDR2 SYGVKD. CDR3 loop: CAISTGQGADNEQYF. In DNA form, the CDR3 reads TGTGCCATCAGTACCGGACAGGGGGCCGACAATGAGCAGTACTTC.

This clonotype was recorded many times. V and J are TRBV7-2 and TRBJ1-5, with D tentatively TRBD1 (6 bases). V lost 5 bases to trimming and J lost 4 bases, with 9 bases between them. The CDR3 extends over 13 amino acids. Looked up from germline, CDR1 is SGHTA and CDR2 is FQGNSA. Here the CDR3 reads CASSRTVNQPQHF. For the CDR3, the DNA is TGTGCCAGCAGCAGGACAGTAAATCAGCCCCAGCATTTT. The whole variable domain, filled in from reference TRBV7-2 and TRBJ1-5, reads GAGVSQSPSNKVTEKGKDVELRCDPISGHTALYWYRQSLGQGLEFLIYFQGNSAPDKSGLPSDRFSAERTGGSVSTLTIQRTQQEDSAVYLCASSRTVNQPQHFGDGTRLSIL.

There are a few counts of this clonotype. This chain uses TRBV7-2 with TRBJ2-3; D may be TRBD2 (5 bases). CDR1 SGHTA and CDR2 FQGNSA come from the germline V gene. The V end was cut by 5 bases, the J end by 2 bases, with 11 bases between. This CDR3 spans 14 amino acids. CDR3 in amino acids: CASSPTLATDTQYF. Here the CDR3 DNA reads TGTGCCAGCAGCCCAACCCTAGCCACAGATACGCAGTATTTT.

CDR3 in amino acids: CSARDGRAGGKETQYF. CDR3 in DNA: TGCAGTGCTAGAGATGGGCGAGCGGGGGGGAAGGAGACCCAGTACTTC. The J gene is TRBJ2-5, the V gene TRBV20-1; TRBD2 aligns across 10 bases. The V segment lost 0 bases and the J segment 5 bases; nucleotides outside the gene matches: 9. This CDR3 contains 16 residues. Germline assignment: CDR1 DFQATT and CDR2 SNEGSKA (reference sequence).

This clonotype was detected once. The CDR3 loop reads CASSRRTTIYEQYF. As DNA, the CDR3 is TGTGCCAGCAGTAGAAGGACCACTATATACGAGCAGTACTTC. The J gene is TRBJ2-7, the V gene TRBV28; D not resolved. The CDR3 has 14 residues. The germline V gene encodes CDR1 MDHEN and CDR2 SYDVKM. Trimming took 5 bases from V and 4 from J, leaving 15 bases between them.

This clonotype has more than one count but fewer than ten. The chain carries TRBV24-1 and TRBJ2-5, with TRBD1 identical over 9 bases. This CDR3 spans 14 amino acids. Germline V gives CDR1 KGHDR, CDR2 SFDVKD. J gave up 4 bases and V 6 bases, and 5 bases lay outside the gene matches. The DNA for the CDR3 is TGTGCCACCAGTCCGGGACAGGGATTAGAGACCCAGTACTTC. This sequence encodes CATSPGQGLETQYF.

This clonotype was recorded once. This rearrangement joins TRBV28 to TRBJ2-5; D unresolved. CDR3 length: 15 amino acids. The germline V gene encodes CDR1 MDHEN and CDR2 SYDVKM. Deletions cut 5 bases from V and 8 bases from J, with 21 bases between. This CDR3 reads CASSLPGGTKRTQYF. In nucleotides, the CDR3 is TGTGCCAGCAGTCTTCCCGGCGGAACCAAGAGAACCCAGTACTTC.

The CDR3 DNA follows: TGTGCCAGCAGCGTAGACCCAGGACAGGGGAGGGAAGATACGCAGTATTTT. Translating it yields CASSVDPGQGREDTQYF. This chain links TRBV9 with TRBJ2-3; 9 bases map to TRBD1. CDR1 SGDLS and CDR2 YYNGEE come from the germline V gene. The CDR3 has 17 residues. V gave up 0 bases and J gave up 5 bases; unmatched junction bases: 10.

The chain joins TRBV6-5 to TRBJ1-1; D gene uncertain. With 11 bases removed from V and 7 bases from J, the gap between germline ends came to 14 bases. CDR3 length: 11 residues. Germline V gives CDR1 MNHEY, CDR2 SVGAGI. The CDR3 DNA reads as TGTGCCGCAACTATGGGGATTGAAGCTTTCTTT. Translating gives CAATMGIEAFF.

The gene calls are TRBV4-3 and TRBJ1-2; 7 nucleotides line up with TRBD1. Germline CDR1 and CDR2: LGHNA and YSLEER. The length of the CDR3 is 15 residues. V lost 6 bases, J lost 5 bases, and 12 bases stayed unmatched. This CDR3 is CASSYGQESTYGYTF. DNA for the CDR3: TGCGCCAGCAGTTACGGACAGGAGAGCACGTATGGCTACACCTTC.

A few counts support this clonotype. V and J are TRBV6-5 and TRBJ2-1; D is perhaps TRBD2 (5 bases). CDR3 length equals 15 residues. Trimming removed 0 bases from V and 4 bases from J, with 10 bases in between. Per germline, CDR1 MNHEY and CDR2 SVGAGI. The CDR3 protein is CASSYSGVAYNEQFF. The CDR3 nucleotides read TGTGCCAGCAGTTACTCCGGGGTAGCATACAATGAGCAGTTCTTC.

This rearrangement joins TRBV20-1 to TRBJ1-1; D might be TRBD1 (5 bases). CDR1 is DFQATT, CDR2 SNEGSKA, per germline (reference sequence). V was shortened by 7 bases and J by 5 bases, with 29 bases between the two germline ends. The CDR3 totals 17 residues. The CDR3 bases are TGCAGTGGCCGGAGAGCAGGGAGATGGTCGGGGGGGACTGAAGCTTTCTTT. As protein: CSGRRAGRWSGGTEAFF.

The chain is built from TRBV13 and TRBJ2-7, with unresolved D. The CDR3 runs 13 residues. The V gene lost 5 bases and the J gene lost 9 bases, with 17 bases spanning the gap. Germline V gene data show CDR1 as PRHDT and CDR2 as FYEKMQ (reference sequence). The CDR3 region is CASSARTDLGQYF. CDR3 DNA sequence: TGTGCCAGCAGCGCCCGAACAGATTTAGGGCAGTACTTC.